The sequence of this T cell receptor (beta chain) was determined in a study of T cell responses to AZD1222 COVID-19 vaccine. Germline V gene lookup returns CDR1 MNHEY and CDR2 SMNVEV (reference sequence). V was clipped by 2 bases and J by 3 bases; unmatched bases: 3. The CDR3 totals 15 residues. The protocol was immunoSEQ multiplex PCR, while the TCRdb copy is restricted to in-frame clones and leaves out a portion. Of some 130,000 clones listed, 84% are singletons. The sequence came from an adult in good health. The source material was peripheral blood, sampled on day 0 of AZD1222 vaccination. The chain combines TRBV27 with TRBJ2-7; TRBD2 matches at 11 bases. The CDR3 loop is CASSLKLAGVYEQYF. The CDR3 DNA follows: TGTGCCAGCAGTTTAAAACTAGCGGGGGTCTACGAGCAGTACTTC.